The source of this TCR beta chain is a study of cytomegalovirus exposure and HLA in healthy donors. V shed 10 bases and J shed 0 bases, with 12 bases lying between them. Germline V CDR1 and CDR2: MNHNS, SASEGT. This CDR3 comprises 13 residues. Notes on the study in general: Later, TCR association rates were found to vary by HLA locus, highest for DRB1 and lowest for HLA-C. It was confirmed in vitro that a few of the CMV-associated chains were specific for CMV antigens. Some TCR beta chains (about 180 of them) were listed as cytomegalovirus-associated. Reports showed the classifier diagnosing cytomegalovirus status with high specificity and sensitivity.

On this clone itself: Its antigen remains unknown.

13 Jbeta primers and 60 Vbeta primers were used for the PCR. Assay: immunoSEQ multiplex PCR; the TCRdb copy retains only in-frame clones and omits some. The table shows roughly 200,000 clones, with less than 80% occurring only once. The chain links TRBV6-1 to TRBJ1-1, with D unclear. The clonotype originates from a woman aged 40 to 50 in good health and CMV-seronegative. The sample consisted of PBMCs. CDR3 protein: CATADYMNTEAFF. In DNA form, the CDR3 reads TGTGCCACCGCAGACTACATGAACACTGAAGCTTTCTTT.